This TCR beta chain was retrieved from a study of blood T cell repertoires in COVID-19. Study-level background: Both acute and convalescent COVID-19 samples were obtained from the United States, Italy and Spain. Nucleic acid was either cDNA or gDNA, and it came from T cells, B-cell-depleted T cells, or PBMCs.

Original handling: Nucleated cell number was recorded as an estimate derived from reference gene primer amplification. Clones were sequenced by immunoSEQ multiplex PCR, and TCRdb holds only the in-frame ones, with some missing. V, J and clone size were drawn from that table, and D and trimming were deduced from the DNA. This table holds under 300,000 clones, 84% found once. This CDR3 has 12 amino acids. Germline CDR1 LNHDA, CDR2 SQIVND (reference sequence). Between the trimmed V and J ends, which lost 5 bases and 3 bases, there was a span of 5 bases. The V gene is TRBV19, the J gene TRBJ2-1; a possible D gene is TRBD2 (5 bases). Sequenced sample: peripheral blood. The sequence was collected from a man aged 50-60 years with acute or convalescent COVID-19. The CDR3 region has the DNA TGTGCCAGTAGTCGGGGCTACAATGAGCAGTTCTTC. It specifies CASSRGYNEQFF. The variable domain in full, with the rest retrieved from reference TRBV19 and TRBJ2-1, is DGGITQSPKYLFRKEGQNVTLSCEQNLNHDAMYWYRQDPGQGLRLIYYSQIVNDFQKGDIAEGYSVSREKKESFPLTVTSAQKNPTAFYLCASSRGYNEQFFGPGTRLTVL.